This note documents a single TCR beta chain sequence. This sample was included in a study of blood T cell repertoires in COVID-19. About the research overall: The United States, Italy and Spain were the sources of the acute and convalescent COVID-19 samples.

Per the original methods: For nucleated cells, counts were estimated from reference gene primer amplification. Some clones are missing from TCRdb's copy, which holds only in-frame ones; the method was immunoSEQ multiplex PCR. V and J calls and clone size are as listed in that table; D and trimming were resolved from the DNA. The sample shows around 250,000 clones, 84% of them seen only once. This CDR3 spans 13 amino acids. Germline V lookup: CDR1 SNHLY, CDR2 FYNNEI. V was pared by 7 bases and J by 7 bases, with 6 bases of the junction left unmatched. The V and J genes are TRBV2 and TRBJ2-2, with TRBD1 matching 7 bases. The sequence was obtained from a woman between 40 and 55 years old who had recovered from COVID-19. Sequencing used peripheral blood. The CDR3 is CASTGTEGGELFF. Here the CDR3 DNA reads TGTGCCAGCACCGGGACAGAGGGCGGGGAGCTGTTTTTT.